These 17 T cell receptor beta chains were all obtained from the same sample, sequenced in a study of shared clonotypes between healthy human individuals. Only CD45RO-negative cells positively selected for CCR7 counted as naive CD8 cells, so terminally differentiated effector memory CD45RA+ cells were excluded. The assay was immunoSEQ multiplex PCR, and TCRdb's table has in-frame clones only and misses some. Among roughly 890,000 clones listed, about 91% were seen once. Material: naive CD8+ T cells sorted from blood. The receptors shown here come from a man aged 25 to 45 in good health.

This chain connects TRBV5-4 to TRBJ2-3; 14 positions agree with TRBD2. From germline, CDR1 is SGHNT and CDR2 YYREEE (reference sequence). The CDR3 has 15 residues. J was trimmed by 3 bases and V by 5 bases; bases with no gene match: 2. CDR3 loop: CASRGTSGRTDTQYF. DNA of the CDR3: TGTGCCAGCAGGGGGACTAGCGGGAGAACAGATACGCAGTATTTT.

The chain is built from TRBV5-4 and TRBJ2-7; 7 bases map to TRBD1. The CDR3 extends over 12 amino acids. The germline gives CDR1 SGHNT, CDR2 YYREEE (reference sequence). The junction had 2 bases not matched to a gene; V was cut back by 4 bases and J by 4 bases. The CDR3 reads CASSPRGYEQYF. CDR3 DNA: TGTGCCAGCAGCCCCAGGGGGTACGAGCAGTACTTC.

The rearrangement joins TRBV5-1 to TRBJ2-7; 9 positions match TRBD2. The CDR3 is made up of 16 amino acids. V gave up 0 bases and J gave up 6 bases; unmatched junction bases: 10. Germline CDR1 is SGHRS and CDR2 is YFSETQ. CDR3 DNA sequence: TGCGCCAGCAGCTTGGCCGCGGTAGCGGGAGTTCGCGAGCAGTACTTC. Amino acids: CASSLAAVAGVREQYF.

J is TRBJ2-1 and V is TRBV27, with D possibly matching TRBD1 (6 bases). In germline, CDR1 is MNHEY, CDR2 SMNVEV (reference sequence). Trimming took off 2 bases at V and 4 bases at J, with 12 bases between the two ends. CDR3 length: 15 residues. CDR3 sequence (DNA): TGTGCCAGCAGTTTAGGCGAACAGGGTTACAATGAGCAGTTCTTC. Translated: CASSLGEQGYNEQFF.

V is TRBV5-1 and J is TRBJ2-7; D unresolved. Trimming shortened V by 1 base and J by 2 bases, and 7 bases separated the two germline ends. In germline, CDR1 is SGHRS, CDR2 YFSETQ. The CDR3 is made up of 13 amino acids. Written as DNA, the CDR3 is TGCGCCAGCAGCTTGTGGTCGCCCTACGAGCAGTACTTC. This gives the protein CASSLWSPYEQYF.

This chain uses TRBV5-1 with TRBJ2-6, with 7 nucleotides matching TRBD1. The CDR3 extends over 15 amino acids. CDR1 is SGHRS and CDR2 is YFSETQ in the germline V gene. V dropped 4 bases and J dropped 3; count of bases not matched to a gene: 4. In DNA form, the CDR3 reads TGCGCCAGCAGCCTAGGGGGCTTTGGGGCCAACGTCCTGACTTTC. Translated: CASSLGGFGANVLTF.

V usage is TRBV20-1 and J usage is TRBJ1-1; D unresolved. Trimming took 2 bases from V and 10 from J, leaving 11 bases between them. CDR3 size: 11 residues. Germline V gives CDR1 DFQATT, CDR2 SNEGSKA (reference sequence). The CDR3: CSARTPSRAFF. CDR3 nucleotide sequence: TGCAGTGCTAGAACCCCGAGCCGAGCTTTCTTT.

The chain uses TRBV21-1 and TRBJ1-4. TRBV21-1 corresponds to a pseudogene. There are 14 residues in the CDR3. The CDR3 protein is CASSKGPPNEKLFF. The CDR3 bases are TGTGCCAGCAGCAAAGGACCACCTAATGAAAAACTGTTTTTT.

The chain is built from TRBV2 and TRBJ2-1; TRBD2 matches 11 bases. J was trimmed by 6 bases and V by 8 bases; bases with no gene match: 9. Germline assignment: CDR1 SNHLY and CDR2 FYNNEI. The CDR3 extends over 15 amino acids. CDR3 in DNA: TGTGCCAGCGGGTTCTATAGCGGGGGGGTCAATGAGCAGTTCTTC. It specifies CASGFYSGGVNEQFF.

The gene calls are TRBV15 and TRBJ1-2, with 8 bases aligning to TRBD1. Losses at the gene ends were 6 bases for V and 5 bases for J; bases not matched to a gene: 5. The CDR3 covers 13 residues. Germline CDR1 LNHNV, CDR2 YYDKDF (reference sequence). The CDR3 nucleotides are TGTGCCACCAGGGGGGACAGGCCGTATGGCTACACCTTC. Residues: CATRGDRPYGYTF.

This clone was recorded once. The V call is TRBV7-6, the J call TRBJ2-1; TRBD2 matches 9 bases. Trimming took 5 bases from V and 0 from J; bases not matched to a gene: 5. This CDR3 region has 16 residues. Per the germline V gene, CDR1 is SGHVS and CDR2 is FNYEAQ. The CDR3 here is CASSPFSGSSYNEQFF. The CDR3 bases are TGTGCCAGCAGCCCGTTTAGCGGGAGCTCCTACAATGAGCAGTTCTTC.

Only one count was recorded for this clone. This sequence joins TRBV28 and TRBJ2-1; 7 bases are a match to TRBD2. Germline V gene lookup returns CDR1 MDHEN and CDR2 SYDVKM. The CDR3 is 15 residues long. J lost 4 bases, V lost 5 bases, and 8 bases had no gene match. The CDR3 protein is CASSPSSGYYNEQFF. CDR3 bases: TGTGCCAGCAGTCCCTCTAGCGGCTATTACAATGAGCAGTTCTTC.

The CDR3 reads CASSQKGWASNSPNEKLFF. In DNA, the CDR3 is TGTGCCAGCAGTCAAAAAGGGTGGGCTTCGAACTCGCCTAATGAAAAACTGTTTTTT. The chain uses TRBV27 and TRBJ1-4; D is unresolved. The germline V gene encodes CDR1 MNHEY and CDR2 SMNVEV (reference sequence). The CDR3 extends over 19 amino acids. Between the trimmed V and J ends, which lost 5 bases and 3 bases, there was a span of 25 bases.

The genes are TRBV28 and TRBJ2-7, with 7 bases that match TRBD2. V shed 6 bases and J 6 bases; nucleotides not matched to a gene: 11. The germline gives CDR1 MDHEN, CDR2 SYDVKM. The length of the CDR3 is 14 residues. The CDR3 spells CASRSHGGRSEQYF. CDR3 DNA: TGTGCCAGCAGATCCCACGGGGGGAGGAGCGAGCAGTACTTC.

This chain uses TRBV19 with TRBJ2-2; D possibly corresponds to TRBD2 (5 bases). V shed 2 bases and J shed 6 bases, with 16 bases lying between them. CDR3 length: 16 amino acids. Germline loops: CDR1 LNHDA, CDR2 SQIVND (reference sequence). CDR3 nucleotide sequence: TGTGCCAGTAGTATAACCGGAGGCGCAGGCGCCGGGGAGCTGTTTTTT. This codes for CASSITGGAGAGELFF.

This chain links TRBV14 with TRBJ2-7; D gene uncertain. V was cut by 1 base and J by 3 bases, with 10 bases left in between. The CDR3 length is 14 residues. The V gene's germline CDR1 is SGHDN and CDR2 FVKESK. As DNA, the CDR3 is TGTGCCAGCAGCCAAGGGTGGGTAGACTACGAGCAGTACTTC. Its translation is CASSQGWVDYEQYF.

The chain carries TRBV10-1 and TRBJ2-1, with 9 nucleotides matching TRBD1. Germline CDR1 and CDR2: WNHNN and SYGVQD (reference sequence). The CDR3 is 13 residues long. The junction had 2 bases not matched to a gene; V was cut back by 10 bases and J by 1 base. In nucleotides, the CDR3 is TGCGCCACCGGGACAGGGTCCTACAATGAGCAGTTCTTC. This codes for CATGTGSYNEQFF.